The TCR beta chain described here comes from a study of Ad26.COV2.S vaccination and SARS-CoV-2 variants. Study context: Dosing was one shot or two shots 56 days apart.

Notes on this clone: What it binds is unknown.

Study conclusions and caveats: Placebo and vaccine recipients had non-spike TCR breadth that was similar.

Deletions cut 6 bases from V and 3 bases from J, with 8 bases between. This CDR3 comprises 12 residues. Regarding treatment: over 15 received Ad26.COV2.S at low or high dose, single or two shots; about 5 received placebo; per-sample allocation not given. Sampling was done on day 63 after the first vaccine or placebo injection. Vaccine was an Ad26 vector expressing Wuhan-strain SARS-CoV-2 spike. Using immunoSEQ multiplex PCR, the repertoire was profiled, and TCRdb retains in-frame clones only, with some absent. Among more than 300,000 clones listed, approximately 90% were seen once. The chain has TRBV12-3 or TRBV12-4 and TRBJ1-1; tentative D call: TRBD1 (5 bases). The sequences come from peripheral blood, collected in a trial of Ad26.COV2.S vaccine versus placebo. The sequence was collected from a person between 18 and 59 years old who received the Ad26.COV2.S COVID-19 vaccine or a placebo. CDR3 nucleotide sequence: TGTGCCAGCAGCCGGGGGTACACTGAAGCTTTCTTT. Residues: CASSRGYTEAFF.